Listed here are 3 T cell receptor beta chains from one sample, sequenced in a study of post-analysis software for immune sequencing data. Study-wide results and caveats: Included in a set of five TRBV segments more frequent in patients than controls were TRBV5-6, TRBV5-1 and TRBV20-1.

These TCRs' antigens remain unknown. The authors incorporated unique molecular identifiers into the TCR beta cDNA libraries. One entry per CDR3 protein, called by TCRdb with MiXCR from the PCR reads. The table has approximately 350,000 distinct CDR3 sequences, about a third seen once; the top ten hold over 10%. The sample comprised blood. All receptors derive from a girl aged 5 to 17 with multiple sclerosis.

The sample holds a few counts of this clonotype. The rearrangement joins TRBV13 to TRBJ2-4, with a possible D match to TRBD2 (5 bases). V was cut by 1 base and J by 0 bases, with 16 bases left in between. The CDR3 is 18 residues long. CDR1 is PRHDT and CDR2 is FYEKMQ in the germline V gene (reference sequence). CDR3 protein: CASSLELERGLAKNIQYF. The CDR3 coding sequence is TGTGCCAGCAGCTTAGAATTAGAACGCGGGCTAGCCAAAAACATTCAGTACTTC.

The CDR3 is CASSRTQGETQYF. CDR3 DNA sequence: TGTGCCAGCAGCCGAACCCAGGGGGAGACCCAGTACTTC. V and J are TRBV6-6 and TRBJ2-5; D perhaps matches TRBD1 (6 bases). Deletions cut 6 bases from V and 5 bases from J, with 13 bases between. Germline CDR1 and CDR2: MNHNY and SVGAGI (reference sequence). The CDR3 runs to 13 residues.

The rearrangement links TRBV5-1 to TRBJ2-5; no clear D. The better agreement between TRBJ2-7 and the DNA end casts doubt on the J call. CDR1 and CDR2 from the germline V gene are SGHRS and YFSETQ. The CDR3 is 15 residues long. The CDR3, as DNA: TGCGCCAGCAGCTTAGAGGATGACTTATTTTACGAGCAGTACTTC. This gives the protein CASSLEDDLFYEQYF.